The present TCR beta chain was sequenced within a study of OX40 agonist ivuxolimab in advanced cancers. Study context: The mean age was roughly 60 years, ranging from about 23 to 79, with around four fifths of participants male.

Collection of blood occurred at baseline, at cycle 4 day 1, and at cycle 7 day 1. There are 12 residues in the CDR3. Germline V lookup: CDR1 SNHLY, CDR2 FYNNEI. V lost 6 bases and J lost 6; bases outside the gene matches: 4. This clone was observed a few times. The table came from immunoSEQ multiplex PCR; TCRdb's copy has only in-frame clones and leaves some out. Of around 76,000 clones in the sample, about 79% were seen once. Specimen: CD4+ or CD8+ T cells sorted from blood, collected in a trial of the OX40 agonist ivuxolimab. This TCR was recovered from an adult with an advanced solid tumor such as melanoma, head and neck, liver or kidney cancer. This chain links TRBV2 with TRBJ1-1; 7 bases align to TRBD1. CDR3 sequence: CASSLQGAEAFF. The CDR3 DNA sequence: TGTGCCAGCAGCCTGCAGGGGGCTGAAGCTTTCTTT.